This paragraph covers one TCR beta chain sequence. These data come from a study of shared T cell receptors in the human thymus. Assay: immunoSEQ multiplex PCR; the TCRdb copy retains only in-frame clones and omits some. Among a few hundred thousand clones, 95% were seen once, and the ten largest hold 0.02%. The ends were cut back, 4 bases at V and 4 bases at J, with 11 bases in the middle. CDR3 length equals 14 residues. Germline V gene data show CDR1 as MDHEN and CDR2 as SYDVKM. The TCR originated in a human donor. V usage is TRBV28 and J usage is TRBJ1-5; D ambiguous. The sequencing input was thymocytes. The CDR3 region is CASSYSIMNQPQHF. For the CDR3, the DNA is TGTGCCAGCAGTTACTCCATCATGAATCAGCCCCAGCATTTT.